One and the same sample provided the 19 T cell receptor beta chains below, sequenced in a study of blood T cell repertoires in COVID-19. Assay: immunoSEQ multiplex PCR; the TCRdb copy retains only in-frame clones and omits some. The data hold around 300,000 clones, with about 90% observed a single time. Material: PBMCs or T cells enriched from blood (not recorded which). These receptors were obtained from a woman aged 18-29 years with acute COVID-19.

The chain employs TRBV9 and TRBJ1-1; TRBD1 aligns across 7 bases. This CDR3 is 14 amino acids long. CDR1 is SGDLS and CDR2 is YYNGEE in the germline V gene. With 10 bases clipped from V and 4 bases from J, the junction kept 13 bases outside the gene matches. CDR3 in amino acids: CASQLPTGSTEAFF. DNA for the CDR3: TGTGCCTCACAGCTCCCGACAGGGTCCACTGAAGCTTTCTTT.

The V gene is TRBV7-2, the J gene TRBJ1-2; 7 bases are shared with TRBD1. Germline CDR1 SGHTA, CDR2 FQGNSA. The CDR3 spans 13 residues. With V trimmed by 4 bases and J by 8 bases, 7 bases remained unmatched. The CDR3 DNA reads TGTGCCAGCAGCTCAACAGGGGTACGGGGCTACACCTTC. It yields the protein CASSSTGVRGYTF.

V and J are TRBV30 and TRBJ2-3; D might be TRBD1 (6 bases). V was trimmed by 2 bases and J by 2 bases, leaving 20 bases between them. Germline-derived CDR1 and CDR2 are GTSNPN and SVGIG (reference sequence). The CDR3 length is 17 residues. The CDR3 DNA reads TGTGCCTGGAGTACAGGGAGCCGTCCCGACCTCACAGATACGCAGTATTTT. It translates to CAWSTGSRPDLTDTQYF.

This chain links TRBV5-1 with TRBJ1-2, with 7 bases that match TRBD1. The CDR3 loop spans 16 amino acids. With V trimmed by 0 bases and J by 9 bases, 14 bases remained unmatched. CDR1 SGHRS and CDR2 YFSETQ come from the germline V gene. The CDR3 sequence is CASSLGDLGQYVRYTF. CDR3 DNA sequence: TGCGCCAGCAGCTTGGGGGACCTGGGACAGTATGTGCGCTACACCTTC.

The V gene is TRBV29-1, the J gene TRBJ2-3, with 11 bases matching TRBD2. The CDR3 extends over 14 amino acids. Germline lookup yields CDR1 SQVTM and CDR2 ANQGSEA. Trimming cost V 8 bases and J 1 base; bases outside gene matches: 5. The CDR3 nucleotides are TGCAGCCACCTTAGCGGGGGGGGCACAGATACGCAGTATTTT. Its translation is CSHLSGGGTDTQYF.

V usage is TRBV13 and J usage is TRBJ2-2, with 8 bases aligning to TRBD1. The trim removed 0 bases at V and 7 bases at J, leaving 7 bases unmatched. CDR1 is PRHDT and CDR2 is FYEKMQ in the germline V gene (reference sequence). CDR3 length equals 16 residues. The CDR3: CASSLGFGTGGGELFF. DNA for the CDR3: TGTGCCAGCAGCTTAGGCTTTGGGACAGGAGGCGGGGAGCTGTTTTTT.

A remark on this clone: The sample has other DNA sequences that encode this CDR3 too. This chain connects TRBV7-9 to TRBJ1-4, with 7 positions matching TRBD1. The V segment lost 2 bases and the J segment 0 bases; nucleotides outside the gene matches: 0. Germline V CDR1 and CDR2: SEHNR, FQNEAQ (reference sequence). CDR3 length equals 15 residues. This CDR3 is CASSLQGATNEKLFF. In DNA form, the CDR3 reads TGTGCCAGCAGCTTACAGGGGGCAACTAATGAAAAACTGTTTTTT.

J is TRBJ2-1 and V is TRBV25-1; the match to TRBD1 covers 7 bases. This CDR3 comprises 16 residues. Germline V gene data show CDR1 as MGHDK and CDR2 as SYGVNS. The trim removed 3 bases at V and 5 bases at J, leaving 10 bases unmatched. CDR3 nucleotide sequence: TGTGCCAGCAGTGAGGGGACAGTAGGTGGGGACAATGAGCAGTTCTTC. Encoded protein: CASSEGTVGGDNEQFF.

J is TRBJ1-2 and V is TRBV7-9; D not certain. Germline assignment: CDR1 SEHNR and CDR2 FQNEAQ (reference sequence). The CDR3 is made up of 12 amino acids. Trimming pared 5 bases from V and 3 bases from J, leaving 7 bases between. This CDR3 is CASSLLYYGYTF. CDR3 coding DNA: TGTGCCAGCAGCCTGCTATACTATGGCTACACCTTC.

The chain recombines TRBV11-2 with TRBJ1-1, with 10 bases matching TRBD1. The V segment lost 6 bases and the J segment 0 bases; nucleotides outside the gene matches: 1. CDR3 size: 14 residues. Per the germline V gene, CDR1 is SGHAT and CDR2 is FQNNGV. Here the CDR3 DNA reads TGTGCCAGCAGGGACAGGGGGTTGAACACTGAAGCTTTCTTT. The encoded protein is CASRDRGLNTEAFF.

The V and J genes are TRBV7-2 and TRBJ2-1; D unresolved. Between the trimmed V and J ends, which lost 0 bases and 8 bases, there was a span of 11 bases. This CDR3 region has 14 residues. CDR1 is SGHTA, CDR2 FQGNSA, per germline. This CDR3 reads CASSLALVRDEQFF. Here the CDR3 DNA reads TGTGCCAGCAGCTTAGCACTGGTTCGGGATGAGCAGTTCTTC.

This rearrangement joins TRBV6-2 or TRBV6-3 to TRBJ2-1; D unclear. Germline-derived CDR1 and CDR2 are MNHEY and SVGEGT. Trimming stripped 5 bases from V and 2 bases from J, with 10 bases between. The CDR3 sequence is 14 residues long. The CDR3 DNA sequence: TGTGCCAGCAGTCGAGTCCTAGCCTACAATGAGCAGTTCTTC. Translation gives CASSRVLAYNEQFF.

The chain combines TRBV5-8 with TRBJ1-4, with D uncertain. The V gene lost 2 bases and the J gene lost 7 bases, with 3 bases spanning the gap. The CDR3 is made up of 11 amino acids. Germline loops: CDR1 SGHTS, CDR2 YDEGEE. DNA for the CDR3: TGTGCCAGCAGCTTTCTTGAAAAACTGTTTTTT. It codes for CASSFLEKLFF.

The chain uses TRBV15 and TRBJ2-6; TRBD1 matches at 8 bases. The CDR3 is 18 residues long. The germline CDR1 and CDR2 sequences are LNHNV and YYDKDF (reference sequence). V trimming: 5 bases; J trimming: 2 bases; junction bases outside the gene matches: 11. CDR3 sequence: CATSGSILQGAGANVLTF. The CDR3 bases are TGTGCCACCAGCGGCTCAATCCTACAGGGGGCTGGGGCCAACGTCCTGACTTTC.

The chain has TRBV7-2 and TRBJ1-1, with a possible D match to TRBD1 (5 bases). Germline V gene lookup returns CDR1 SGHTA and CDR2 FQGNSA. CDR3 length: 15 amino acids. Trimming removed 5 bases at V and 0 bases at J, with 13 bases between. The CDR3 loop is CASSLPGAVNTEAFF. In nucleotides, the CDR3 is TGTGCCAGCAGCCTCCCTGGGGCAGTGAACACTGAAGCTTTCTTT.

V usage is TRBV19 and J usage is TRBJ2-1; 7 nucleotides match TRBD1. The V and J ends lost 6 bases and 10 bases, in that order; junction bases with no gene match: 6. CDR1 and CDR2 from the germline V gene are LNHDA and SQIVND (reference sequence). The CDR3 extends over 12 amino acids. The CDR3 sequence: CASRLQGGEQFF. DNA for the CDR3: TGTGCCAGTAGACTACAAGGGGGCGAGCAGTTCTTC.

The genes are TRBV19 and TRBJ2-7; 9 nucleotides line up with TRBD2. Germline assignment: CDR1 LNHDA and CDR2 SQIVND (reference sequence). CDR3 length: 15 residues. V lost 4 bases to trimming and J lost 3 bases; unmatched junction nucleotides: 7. Written as DNA, the CDR3 is TGTGCCAGTAGTAGCCCGGGACTAGCCATCTACGAGCAGTACTTC. Its translation: CASSSPGLAIYEQYF.

The chain recombines TRBV29-1 with TRBJ1-5; the D gene is possibly TRBD1 (5 bases). CDR3 size: 12 residues. The ends were cut back, 0 bases at V and 11 bases at J, with 11 bases in the middle. CDR1 and CDR2 (germline): SQVTM, ANQGSEA. This chain's CDR3 is CSVEDRGGAQHF. In DNA, the CDR3 is TGCAGCGTTGAAGATCGTGGAGGGGCCCAGCATTTT.

The chain couples TRBV27 to TRBJ2-7, with a weak D call TRBD1 (6 bases). The germline V and J ends were trimmed by 2 bases and 2 bases, with 13 bases remaining between them. Germline V CDR1 and CDR2: MNHEY, SMNVEV (reference sequence). CDR3 length: 15 amino acids. CDR3 amino acids: CASSLTGPGTYEQYF. The CDR3 bases are TGTGCCAGCAGTTTAACAGGGCCGGGAACCTACGAGCAGTACTTC.